What follows are 11 T cell receptor beta chains derived from one specimen sequenced in a study of blood T cell repertoires in COVID-19. The protocol was immunoSEQ multiplex PCR, while the TCRdb copy is restricted to in-frame clones and leaves out a portion. The sample holds 140,000 to 150,000 clones; 80% to 90% are singletons and the top ten take 13%. Specimen: peripheral blood. These receptors were taken from a man aged 18 to 29 with COVID-19, enrolled during active disease.

The table lists this clone with a count of one. The V call is TRBV9, the J call TRBJ2-7, with 7 bases fitting TRBD1. The V gene end was trimmed by 0 bases and the J gene end by 3 bases; junction bases not matched to a gene: 3. The CDR3 runs to 14 residues. Per germline, CDR1 SGDLS and CDR2 YYNGEE. This CDR3 reads CASSVGQGGYEQYF. CDR3 coding DNA: TGTGCCAGCAGCGTAGGACAGGGCGGCTACGAGCAGTACTTC.

Turning to this clone: One end of the junction is discordant with germline, which a read error may explain. This chain uses TRBV15 with TRBJ1-4, with a possible D match to TRBD1 (6 bases). The germline V gene encodes CDR1 LNHNV and CDR2 YYDKDF (reference sequence). The CDR3 has 17 residues. The CDR3 here is CATSSTLQGSGREKLLF. As DNA, the CDR3 is TGTGCCACCAGCAGCACCCTACAGGGCAGCGGACGAGAAAAACTGCTTTTT. The variable domain in full, completed from reference TRBV15 and TRBJ1-4, reads DAMVIQNPRYQVTQFGKPVTLSCSQTLNHNVMYWYQQKSSQAPKLLFHYYDKDFNNEADTPDNFQSRRPNTSFCFLDIRSPGLGDTAMYLCATSSTLQGSGREKLLFGSGTQLSVL.

J is TRBJ2-7 and V is TRBV5-6, with 8 bases matching TRBD1. Trimming removed 4 bases from V and 6 bases from J; junction bases left unmatched: 3. In germline, CDR1 is SGHDT, CDR2 YYEEEE. The CDR3 runs to 12 residues. The CDR3 nucleotides read TGTGCCAGCAGCGCGGGGACAGGCGAGCAGTACTTC. Translation gives CASSAGTGEQYF. Together with reference TRBV5-6 and TRBJ2-7, the CDR3 gives the full variable domain: DAGVTQSPTHLIKTRGQQVTLRCSPKSGHDTVSWYQQALGQGPQFIFQYYEEEERQRGNFPDRFSGHQFPNYSSELNVNALLLGDSALYLCASSAGTGEQYFGPGTRLTVT.

The chain has TRBV6-2 or TRBV6-3 and TRBJ2-1, with 16 positions matching TRBD2. The CDR3 runs 18 residues. CDR1 is MNHEY and CDR2 is SVGEGT in the germline V gene. V shed 0 bases and J 6 bases; nucleotides not matched to a gene: 5. In DNA form, the CDR3 reads TGTGCCAGCAGTTACTCGGGGACTAGCGGGAGGGCCCCCAATGAGCAGTTCTTC. It encodes CASSYSGTSGRAPNEQFF.

The V call is TRBV2, the J call TRBJ2-6; a possible D gene is TRBD1 (5 bases). Germline lookup yields CDR1 SNHLY and CDR2 FYNNEI. With 4 bases removed from V and 0 bases from J, the gap between germline ends came to 13 bases. This CDR3 spans 17 amino acids. The CDR3 region is CASSAVGASSGANVLTF. In DNA form, the CDR3 reads TGTGCCAGCAGTGCGGTAGGGGCAAGCTCTGGGGCCAACGTCCTGACTTTC.

The genes are TRBV6-2 or TRBV6-3 and TRBJ2-1; no reliable D call. The CDR3 contains 16 residues. Germline V gene sequence: CDR1 MNHEY, CDR2 SVGEGT. V was shortened by 0 bases and J by 4 bases, with 13 bases between the two germline ends. The CDR3 region has the DNA TGTGCCAGCAGTTACTCGAATCTTCCCGGGTACAATGAGCAGTTCTTC. This translates into CASSYSNLPGYNEQFF.

A single count supports this clone. V usage is TRBV7-2 and J usage is TRBJ2-7; a possible D gene is TRBD2 (5 bases). CDR1 is SGHTA, CDR2 FQGNSA, per germline. The length of the CDR3 is 16 residues. The V end was cut by 5 bases, the J end by 0 bases, with 17 bases between. In nucleotides, the CDR3 is TGTGCCAGCAGCCCCCGGGGTAGCGCTAGCTCCTACGAGCAGTACTTC. This encodes CASSPRGSASSYEQYF.

The rearrangement joins TRBV30 to TRBJ1-2; D remains unclear. V was cut by 1 base and J by 1 base, with 4 bases left in between. There are 12 residues in the CDR3. Looked up from germline, CDR1 is GTSNPN and CDR2 is SVGIG (reference sequence). The chain's CDR3 is CAWSGSNYGYTF. The CDR3, as DNA: TGTGCCTGGAGTGGGAGTAACTATGGCTACACCTTC.

The chain combines TRBV19 with TRBJ2-7; 7 bases match TRBD2. Losses at the gene ends were 1 base for V and 0 bases for J; bases not matched to a gene: 3. This CDR3 is built from 15 residues. In germline, CDR1 is LNHDA, CDR2 SQIVND (reference sequence). The CDR3 nucleotides are TGTGCCAGTAGTATAGGGCGGGGGACCTCCTACGAGCAGTACTTC. The encoded protein is CASSIGRGTSYEQYF.

The chain recombines TRBV28 with TRBJ2-7, with 11 positions matching TRBD1. V dropped 10 bases and J dropped 3; count of bases not matched to a gene: 11. CDR1 MDHEN and CDR2 SYDVKM come from the germline V gene. The CDR3 is 15 residues long. The CDR3 DNA reads TGTGCCACCCAGGACAGGGGGCGTACTTTCTACGAGCAGTACTTC. This codes for CATQDRGRTFYEQYF.

The chain is built from TRBV5-4 and TRBJ2-1, with 7 positions matching TRBD1. Trimming removed 4 bases from V and 14 bases from J; junction bases left unmatched: 12. From germline, CDR1 is SGHNT and CDR2 YYREEE (reference sequence). This CDR3 is 13 amino acids long. CDR3 residues: CASSPRPADRKFF. DNA of the CDR3: TGTGCCAGCAGCCCTCGGCCGGCGGACAGGAAGTTCTTC.